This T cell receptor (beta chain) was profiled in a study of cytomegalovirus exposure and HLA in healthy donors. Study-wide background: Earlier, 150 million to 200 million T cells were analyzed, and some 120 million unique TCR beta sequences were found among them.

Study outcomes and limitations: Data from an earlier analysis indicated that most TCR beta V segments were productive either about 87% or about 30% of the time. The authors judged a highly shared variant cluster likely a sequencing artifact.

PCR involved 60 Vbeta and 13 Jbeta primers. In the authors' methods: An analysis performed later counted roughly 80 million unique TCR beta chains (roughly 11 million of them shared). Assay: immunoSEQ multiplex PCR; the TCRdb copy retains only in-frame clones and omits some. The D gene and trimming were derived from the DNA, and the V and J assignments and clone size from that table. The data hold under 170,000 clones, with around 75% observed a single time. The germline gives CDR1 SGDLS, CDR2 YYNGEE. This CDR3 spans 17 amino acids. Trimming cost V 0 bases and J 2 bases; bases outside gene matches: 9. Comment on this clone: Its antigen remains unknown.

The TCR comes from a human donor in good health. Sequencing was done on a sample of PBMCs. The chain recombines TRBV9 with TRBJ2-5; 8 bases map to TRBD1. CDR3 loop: CASSVGAGGQTQETQYF. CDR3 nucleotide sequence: TGTGCCAGCAGCGTAGGGGCAGGGGGCCAGACACAAGAGACCCAGTACTTC.